This TCR beta chain was obtained from a study of regulatory T cells in long-lasting Graves disease. Sequencing libraries for TCR beta were prepared with iRepertoire HTBI primers and Arm-PCR of CDR3 regions. TCRdb reanalysed the multiplex PCR reads using MiXCR and keeps one entry per CDR3 protein. The table shows some 440,000 distinct CDR3 sequences, with 20% occurring only once. Germline V gives CDR1 SGHVS, CDR2 FQNEAQ. This CDR3 has 20 residues. J lost 4 bases, V lost 2 bases, and 18 bases had no gene match. The sample holds many counts of this clonotype. Sample time point: persistent/refractory GD, antithyroid drugs over 5 years with positive TRAb. RNA from PBMCs was the source of the TCR library.

This receptor was identified in a female donor with Graves disease. The V call is TRBV7-8, the J call TRBJ1-5, with TRBD1 matching over 9 bases. The sequencing used peripheral blood mononuclear cells (PBMCs), collected when the disease was refractory, from a patient treated with antithyroid drugs. The CDR3 sequence: CASSLQGWDRVKFGNQPQHF. The DNA for the CDR3 is TGTGCCAGCAGCTTACAAGGCTGGGACAGGGTGAAATTTGGAAATCAGCCCCAGCATTTT.